This T cell receptor (beta chain) was retrieved from a study of human T cells and chemical hapten exposure. Unique molecular identifiers were linked by the library to individual cDNA molecules. TCRdb re-derived calls from the RACE reads in MiXCR, one entry per CDR3 protein. The data show 90,000 to 110,000 distinct CDR3 sequences, approximately 8.8% seen once. Regarding time point: patch test 2, 6 weeks after DPC sensitization. Regarding treatment: therapeutic diphenylcyclopropenone sensitization with weekly scalp DPC. There are a few counts of this clonotype. V shed 0 bases, J shed 8 bases, and the junction held 5 bases outside the gene matches. This CDR3 comprises 15 residues.

The chain uses TRBV12-3 or TRBV12-4 and TRBJ2-1, with 9 positions matching TRBD2. Sequences were derived from whole blood, sampled in connection with sensitization to the hapten diphenylcyclopropenone (DPC). The clonotype was recovered from a woman between 40 and 50 years old with alopecia areata. Some clones in this sample may be carry-over from other donors' samples. The CDR3 DNA sequence: TGTGCCAGCAGTTTAGCGCCTAGCGGGGTGGATGAGCAGTTCTTC. Translated: CASSLAPSGVDEQFF.